Listed below are T cell receptor beta chains from one sample, sequenced in a study of blood T cell repertoires in COVID-19. Clones were sequenced by immunoSEQ multiplex PCR, and TCRdb holds only the in-frame ones, with some missing. The sample consists of under 450,000 clones, approximately 89% of them appearing once. Sequencing was carried out using peripheral blood. All receptors derive from a woman in her thirties or forties with COVID-19, enrolled during active disease. The CDR3 runs from the conserved cysteine through the conserved F or W. The D gene is left open where the match is weak. Some rows have no size entry. The others give once, few or many, or a class for an expanded clone.

J gene,D gene,V gene,CDR3 length,clone size,CDR3 protein,CDR3 DNA
TRBJ2-1,TRBD2,TRBV6-4,16,once,CASRAEWTSGDLPKFF,TGTGCCAGCAGAGCCGAATGGACTAGCGGGGACCTACCAAAGTTCTTC
TRBJ1-1,.,TRBV27,14,.,CASSFASMNTEAFF,TGTGCCAGCAGTTTTGCCAGTATGAACACTGAAGCTTTCTTT
TRBJ2-2,.,TRBV11-3,14,.,CASSLTGSTGELFF,TGTGCCAGCAGCTTAACGGGAAGCACCGGGGAGCTGTTTTTT
TRBJ1-3,.,TRBV5-6,14,once,CASSPQGRGNTIYF,TGTGCCAGCAGCCCGCAGGGAAGGGGAAACACCATATATTTT
TRBJ2-5,.,TRBV7-6,13,.,CASSSLEQETQYF,TGTGCCAGCAGCTCTCTGGAGCAAGAGACCCAGTACTTC
TRBJ1-6,.,TRBV7-2,13,.,CASSNNGNSPLHF,TGTGCCAGCAGCAACAACGGGAATTCACCCCTCCACTTT
TRBJ1-5,TRBD1,TRBV19,18,.,CASSVTGTGGPLNQPQHF,TGTGCCAGTAGCGTAACCGGGACAGGGGGCCCGCTTAATCAGCCCCAGCATTTT
TRBJ1-3,.,TRBV6-1,19,.,CASSEEGWGSGAGGNTIYF,TGTGCCAGCAGTGAAGAAGGGTGGGGCTCGGGCGCCGGTGGAAACACCATATATTTT
TRBJ1-5,.,TRBV11-2,13,.,CASSPNSNQPQHF,TGTGCCAGCAGCCCCAATAGCAATCAGCCCCAGCATTTT
TRBJ2-1,.,TRBV18,11,.,CASSPREEQFF,TGTGCCAGCTCACCCCGTGAGGAGCAGTTCTTC
TRBJ1-2,.,TRBV27,14,.,CASSLNGAVDGYTF,TGTGCCAGCAGTTTAAATGGGGCCGTCGATGGCTACACCTTC
TRBJ1-1,TRBD1,TRBV27,16,.,CASSFQGAARISEAFF,TGTGCCAGCAGTTTCCAGGGGGCCGCGCGGATCTCTGAAGCTTTCTTT
TRBJ1-4,TRBD1,TRBV20-1,14,.,CSASKQGAREKLFF,TGCAGTGCTAGTAAACAGGGGGCGAGAGAAAAACTGTTTTTT
TRBJ1-5,.,TRBV7-9,15,.,CASSLNGQFNQPQHF,TGTGCCAGCAGCTTAAATGGGCAGTTCAATCAGCCCCAGCATTTT
TRBJ2-1,TRBD2,TRBV11-2,15,.,CASSPGVAGWNEQFF,TGTGCCAGCAGCCCCGGGGTAGCGGGATGGAATGAGCAGTTCTTC
TRBJ2-5,.,TRBV10-3,13,.,CAISDQDRETQYF,TGTGCCATCAGTGATCAGGATCGCGAGACCCAGTACTTC
TRBJ2-1,.,TRBV5-1,15,.,CASSSGFGDYNEQFF,TGCGCCAGCAGCTCCGGTTTTGGAGATTACAATGAGCAGTTCTTC
TRBJ1-1,TRBD1,TRBV7-9,17,.,CASSLVGAGGSRTEAFF,TGTGCCAGCAGCTTAGTCGGGGCAGGGGGCTCGAGGACTGAAGCTTTCTTT
TRBJ2-5,.,TRBV11-3,13,.,CASSSNGGETQYF,TGTGCCAGCAGCTCGAACGGCGGGGAGACCCAGTACTTC
TRBJ2-1,TRBD2,TRBV7-2,16,.,CASDRTGGSSYNEQFF,TGTGCCAGCGATCGTACGGGGGGGAGCTCCTACAATGAGCAGTTCTTC
TRBJ1-2,TRBD1,TRBV6-6,15,.,CASSYSTGPNLGYTF,TGTGCCAGCAGTTACTCGACAGGGCCCAATTTGGGCTACACCTTC
TRBJ2-7,.,TRBV5-6,12,.,CASSRQSYEQYF,TGTGCCAGCAGCCGACAGTCCTACGAGCAGTACTTC
TRBJ1-1,TRBD1,TRBV5-1,14,.,CASSKQGADTEAFF,TGCGCCAGCAGCAAACAGGGGGCGGACACTGAAGCTTTCTTT
TRBJ1-1,TRBD1,TRBV4-3,15,.,CASSPGTGFYAEAFF,TGCGCCAGCAGCCCAGGGACAGGGTTTTACGCTGAAGCTTTCTTT
TRBJ1-3,.,TRBV4-3,16,once,CASSQGAAPSGNTIYF,TGCGCCAGCAGCCAAGGGGCAGCTCCCTCTGGAAACACCATATATTTT
TRBJ2-3,.,TRBV14,13,.,CASSQQGGDTQYF,TGTGCCAGCAGCCAACAGGGAGGAGATACGCAGTATTTT
TRBJ1-1,.,TRBV12-2,15,once,CASRLTAASNTEAFF,TGTGCAAGTCGCTTGACAGCAGCCTCGAATACTGAAGCTTTCTTT
TRBJ1-1,.,TRBV6-5,14,.,CASTRIGNRREAFF,TGTGCCAGCACCCGAATCGGGAATCGTCGTGAAGCTTTCTTT
TRBJ2-2,TRBD1,TRBV5-1,15,.,CASSRTGGRSGELFF,TGCGCCAGCAGCAGGACAGGGGGCCGGTCCGGGGAGCTGTTTTTT
TRBJ2-4,TRBD2,TRBV19,14,.,CATGLAGAKNIQYF,TGTGCCACTGGACTAGCGGGGGCCAAAAACATTCAGTACTTC
TRBJ1-2,.,TRBV30,13,.,CAWSQGKHYGYTF,TGTGCCTGGAGTCAGGGGAAACACTATGGCTACACCTTC
TRBJ1-5,.,TRBV7-8,15,.,CASSLRVAEYQPQHF,TGTGCCAGCAGCCTCAGGGTTGCCGAGTATCAGCCCCAGCATTTT
TRBJ2-2,.,TRBV14,16,.,CASSRAGTLNTGELFF,TGTGCCAGCAGCCGCGCCGGGACACTCAACACCGGGGAGCTGTTTTTT